The source of this TCR beta chain is a study of blood T cells in healthy people across ages. Combining a sample-barcoded 5' primer with a J-beta primer mix, a second PCR ran for about 7 to 11 cycles. Samples each returned at least 3 million CDR3-containing paired-end reads. TCRdb re-derived calls from the 5' RACE reads in MiXCR, one entry per CDR3 protein. The sample includes 1,100,000 or so distinct CDR3 sequences, around 43% of them seen just once. Of note for this clonotype: The antigen is unknown.

Study-level points and caveats: Conclusively comparing naive with antigen-experienced cells was impossible with unsorted PBMCs.

CDR1 and CDR2 (germline): MNHNY, SVGAGI (reference sequence). The CDR3 extends over 14 amino acids. V shed 2 bases and J shed 1 base, with 8 bases lying between them. Those donating, healthy Caucasian individuals from Russia, were aged roughly 6 to 95. The sequenced sample was blood. The TCR sequence derives from a woman aged 55 to 70 in good health. The V call is TRBV6-6, the J call TRBJ2-5; D is ambiguous. As DNA, the CDR3 is TGTGCCAGCAGTTACACCGACCTCCAAGAGACCCAGTACTTC. Translation gives CASSYTDLQETQYF.